Here is one TCR beta chain with its context. The CDR3 totals 12 residues. Between the trimmed V and J ends, which lost 2 bases and 5 bases, there was a span of 6 bases. Germline lookup yields CDR1 SEHNR and CDR2 FQNEAQ (reference sequence). Clones were sequenced by immunoSEQ multiplex PCR, and TCRdb holds only the in-frame ones, with some missing. The data show 25,000 to 35,000 clones, with approximately 78% seen just once and approximately 4.5% held by the top ten. The data stem from a study of pediatric ulcerative colitis. This TCR came from a boy aged 5-17 years with severe ulcerative colitis. Input material: blood. The chain carries TRBV7-9 and TRBJ1-1; D not certain. The CDR3: CASSLFGTEAFF. CDR3 coding DNA: TGTGCCAGCAGCTTATTCGGTACTGAAGCTTTCTTT.